A single sample gave rise to the 25 T cell receptor beta chains below, sequenced in a study of T cell clonality in common variable immunodeficiency. These TCRs are of unknown antigen specificity. The study's findings and limits: Reportedly, TCR beta sequences from common variable immunodeficiency showed fewer deletions and N-nucleotide insertions.

Profiled with immunoSEQ multiplex PCR; TCRdb holds only in-frame clones, not every one. Listed for the sample are approximately 14,000 clones, none seen a single time. Sequencing was carried out using peripheral blood mononuclear cells. All receptors come from a human donor with common variable immunodeficiency.

The table lists this clone with a few counts. The read ends 3 residues shy of where the CDR3 ends; the end is completed using the germline J gene. The chain uses TRBV7-8 and TRBJ1-4; tentative D call: TRBD1 (5 bases). This CDR3 is built from 13 residues. Germline CDR1 SGHVS, CDR2 FQNEAQ. The DNA read from the CDR3 is TGTGCCAGCAGCTCCCGCATGGGGGGAGGA. Translated: CASSSRMGGG. The whole CDR3 sequence reads CASSSRMGGGLFF. Looking up the rest from reference TRBV7-8 and TRBJ1-4 gives the full variable domain: GAGVSQSPRYKVAKRGQDVALRCDPISGHVSLFWYQQALGQGPEFLTYFQNEAQLDKSGLPSDRFFAERPEGSVSTLKIQRTQQEDSAVYLCASSSRMGGGLFFGSGTQLSVL.

This clone has only a few counts. The CDR3 end falls 3 residues outside the read, so it is completed with the germline J gene. The V and J genes are TRBV7-2 and TRBJ2-7, with 10 nucleotides matching TRBD1. CDR3 size: 15 residues. CDR1 and CDR2 (germline): SGHTA, FQGNSA. Losses at the gene ends were 3 bases for V and 2 bases for J; bases not matched to a gene: 4. The chain's CDR3 is CASSLGQGSPYEQYF. CDR3 DNA, as far as it was read: TGTGCCAGCAGCTTGGGACAGGGGAGCCCCTACGAG.

This clone has a handful of counts. The read comes to an end 3 residues before the CDR3 does, leaving the germline J gene to fill in the end. This rearrangement joins TRBV7-2 to TRBJ1-1; TRBD1 might be the D (6 bases). The CDR3 totals 14 residues. CDR1 and CDR2 (germline): SGHTA, FQGNSA. Trimming shortened V by 2 bases and J by 2 bases, and 9 bases separated the two germline ends. CDR3 bases read: TGTGCCAGCAGCTTAAGGACAGTCAACACTGAA. Translation: CASSLRTVNTE. The whole CDR3 reads CASSLRTVNTEAFF. Full variable domain (rest looked up from reference TRBV7-2 and TRBJ1-1): GAGVSQSPSNKVTEKGKDVELRCDPISGHTALYWYRQSLGQGLEFLIYFQGNSAPDKSGLPSDRFSAERTGGSVSTLTIQRTQQEDSAVYLCASSLRTVNTEAFFGQGTRLTVV.

In its sample, this clone was seen a few times. The read finishes 3 residues shy of the CDR3 end, and the germline J gene is used to complete it. V usage is TRBV6-2 or TRBV6-3 and J usage is TRBJ2-7; 7 bases are a match to TRBD1. Germline CDR1 MNHEY, CDR2 SVGEGT. This CDR3 spans 16 amino acids. Trimming cost V 6 bases and J 5 bases; bases outside gene matches: 16. CDR3 DNA, as far as it was read: TGTGCCAGCAGAAGGCTAGGGGGCGCCGAAAACAACGAG. Protein sequence: CASRRLGGAENNE. The complete CDR3 reads CASRRLGGAENNEQYF.

This clone showed up just a few times. From the germline J gene comes the end of the CDR3, since the read stops 3 residues before it. The J gene is TRBJ1-2, the V gene TRBV7-9, with 7 bases matching TRBD1. The CDR3 consists of 12 residues. V lost 7 bases, J lost 4 bases, and 3 bases stayed unmatched. Per germline, CDR1 SEHNR and CDR2 FQNEAQ (reference sequence). Incomplete CDR3 DNA: TGTGCCAGCATTGGGGACAGCTATGGC. It translates to CASIGDSYG. The whole CDR3 protein is CASIGDSYGYTF.

The sample holds many counts of this clone. From the germline J gene comes the end of the CDR3, since the read stops 3 residues before it. The chain combines TRBV18 with TRBJ2-5; 14 bases are shared with TRBD2. Germline CDR1 is KGHSH and CDR2 is LQKENI. V dropped 4 bases and J dropped 6; count of bases not matched to a gene: 7. This CDR3 contains 16 residues. The covered CDR3 bases are TGTGCCAGCTCACTGACTAGCGGGGGGGCCTGGAAGACC. This codes for CASSLTSGGAWKT. The full-length CDR3 reads as CASSLTSGGAWKTQYF.

Concerning this clone: The CDR3 extends 3 residues past the end of the read, so its final part is completed from the germline J gene. The V and J genes are TRBV5-1 and TRBJ1-2; unclear D gene. The CDR3 length is 13 residues. CDR1 and CDR2 (germline): SGHRS, YFSETQ. Trimming removed 4 bases from V and 4 bases from J, with 11 bases in between. The CDR3 is CASSESVTYGYTF. The DNA read from the CDR3 is TGCGCCAGCAGCGAATCAGTTACCTATGGC. Supplemented by reference TRBV5-1 and TRBJ1-2, the full variable domain reads KAGVTQTPRYLIKTRGQQVTLSCSPISGHRSVSWYQQTPGQGLQFLFEYFSETQRNKGNFPGRFSGRQFSNSRSEMNVSTLELGDSALYLCASSESVTYGYTFGSGTRLTVV.

This clone was counted ten times or more. The CDR3 end is not reached by the read, which stops 3 residues before it; the germline J gene fills it in. The J gene is TRBJ2-1, the V gene TRBV29-1; TRBD2 agrees at 11 bases. V lost 5 bases and J lost 6; bases outside the gene matches: 9. The CDR3 loop spans 15 amino acids. Germline CDR1 reads SQVTM; CDR2 reads ANQGSEA. CDR3 bases read: TGCAGCGTTCCGAAACTAGCGGGAGAATCCAATGAG. This encodes CSVPKLAGESNE. In full, the CDR3 is CSVPKLAGESNEQFF.

The sequenced part of the CDR3 DNA is TGTGCCAGCTCAGCGAACTACGAG. Residues: CASSANYE. The whole CDR3 reads CASSANYEQYF. The rearrangement uses TRBV18 and TRBJ2-7; no reliable D call. The missing CDR3 end, 3 residues past where the read stops, is filled in from the germline J gene. Trimming took 5 bases from V and 3 from J, leaving 5 bases between them. CDR1 is KGHSH and CDR2 is LQKENI in the germline V gene. The length of the CDR3 is 11 residues.

This clone was found a few times. Read sequence stops 3 residues before the CDR3 end, and the germline J gene provides the missing end. The genes are TRBV2 and TRBJ1-2, with 9 bases aligning to TRBD1. The CDR3 is 13 amino acids. Unmatched junction bases numbered 6, after V lost 7 bases and J lost 6 bases. Germline V gene lookup returns CDR1 SNHLY and CDR2 FYNNEI. CDR3 residues: CASIEDRGNGYTF. CDR3 bases read: TGTGCCAGCATCGAGGACAGGGGCAATGGC.

This clone showed up just a few times. Read sequence stops 3 residues before the CDR3 end, and the germline J gene provides the missing end. The V and J genes are TRBV19 and TRBJ1-2, with D perhaps TRBD1 (6 bases). The germline CDR1 and CDR2 sequences are LNHDA and SQIVND (reference sequence). The CDR3 length is 13 residues. CDR3 DNA, as far as it was read: TGTGCCAGTAGGATATTACAGGGATACGGC. Protein: CASRILQGYG. The full CDR3 reads CASRILQGYGYTF.

Regarding this clone: The read ends 3 residues early relative to the CDR3; the germline J gene fills the gap. This chain uses TRBV10-3 with TRBJ2-7; D uncertain. The CDR3 runs 12 residues. In germline, CDR1 is ENHRY, CDR2 SYGVKD. Trimming pared 10 bases from V and 0 bases from J, leaving 10 bases between. The DNA read from the CDR3 is TGTGCCACCAGACAAGTCTCCTACGAG. This codes for CATRQVSYE. The CDR3 as a whole reads CATRQVSYEQYF.

A note on this clone: The CDR3 end falls 3 residues outside the read, so it is completed with the germline J gene. The chain has TRBV7-6 and TRBJ1-2; D might be TRBD1 (6 bases). Germline CDR1 reads SGHVS; CDR2 reads FNYEAQ. Trimming took 5 bases from V and 0 from J, leaving 10 bases between them. CDR3 length equals 14 residues. The DNA read from the CDR3 is TGTGCCAGCAGCACTGGGGACACTAACTATGGC. This codes for CASSTGDTNYG. The complete CDR3 sequence is CASSTGDTNYGYTF.

As for this clone: The read terminates 3 residues ahead of where the CDR3 ends, so the germline J gene completes it. J is TRBJ1-6 and V is TRBV20-1, with TRBD1 matching 7 bases. Germline-derived CDR1 and CDR2 are DFQATT and SNEGSKA (reference sequence). CDR3 size: 14 residues. The junction had 7 bases not matched to a gene; V was cut back by 5 bases and J by 6 bases. The CDR3 region is CSAPLTGLNSPLHF. The DNA read from the CDR3 is TGCAGTGCTCCCTTGACAGGGCTTAATTCACCC.

Of note for this clone: The read ends 3 residues early relative to the CDR3; the germline J gene fills the gap. V usage is TRBV19 and J usage is TRBJ2-7; TRBD1 matches 9 bases. With 4 bases clipped from V and 5 bases from J, the junction kept 6 bases outside the gene matches. The germline V gene encodes CDR1 LNHDA and CDR2 SQIVND (reference sequence). The CDR3 extends over 14 amino acids. The CDR3 DNA, read in part, is TGTGCCAGTAGTAGCCGGGACAGGGAGGACGAG. The encoded protein is CASSSRDREDE. The whole CDR3 reads CASSSRDREDEQYF.

This clone was counted between two and nine times. The read ends 3 residues before the CDR3 terminus; that terminus is restored from the germline J gene. V gene TRBV7-9 combines with J gene TRBJ1-2; 8 bases match TRBD1. The germline V gene has CDR1 SEHNR and CDR2 FQNEAQ (reference sequence). CDR3 size: 15 residues. J lost 1 base, V lost 3 bases, and 4 bases had no gene match. The CDR3 DNA, read in part, is TGTGCCAGCAGCTTGGGGGGACAGGATAACTATGGC. Translating gives CASSLGGQDNYG. The complete CDR3 reads CASSLGGQDNYGYTF.

A few counts support this clone. The covered CDR3 bases are TGCGCCAGCAGCGACAGGGGAGGCTCCTACGAG. It encodes CASSDRGGSYE. The CDR3 in full is CASSDRGGSYEQYF. The chain carries TRBV5-1 and TRBJ2-7; TRBD1 matches 8 bases. The observed sequence ends 3 residues before the CDR3 terminus, with the missing tail filled in from the germline J gene. The trim removed 4 bases at V and 0 bases at J, leaving 3 bases unmatched. Germline assignment: CDR1 SGHRS and CDR2 YFSETQ. This CDR3 has 14 amino acids. Using reference TRBV5-1 and TRBJ2-7 for the parts outside the CDR3, the full variable domain is KAGVTQTPRYLIKTRGQQVTLSCSPISGHRSVSWYQQTPGQGLQFLFEYFSETQRNKGNFPGRFSGRQFSNSRSEMNVSTLELGDSALYLCASSDRGGSYEQYFGPGTRLTVT.

This clone was observed a handful of times. Coverage ceases 3 residues before the CDR3 finishes, and the germline J gene fills in the end. The sample contains more than one DNA sequence encoding this CDR3. The rearrangement joins TRBV18 to TRBJ1-4; D is ambiguous. The CDR3 spans 14 residues. V lost 3 bases and J 0 bases, leaving 5 bases between the germline ends. Germline CDR1 and CDR2: KGHSH and LQKENI. CDR3 bases read: TGTGCCAGCTCACCTACAGCAACTAATGAAAAA. Translation gives CASSPTATNEK. The entire CDR3 reads CASSPTATNEKLFF.

This clone was observed a few times. Read data end 3 residues before the CDR3 end; the end is taken from the germline J gene. The chain couples TRBV6-1 to TRBJ2-3; 10 positions agree with TRBD1. The V and J ends lost 7 bases and 7 bases, in that order; junction bases with no gene match: 8. Germline V gene data show CDR1 as MNHNS and CDR2 as SASEGT. The CDR3 length is 14 residues. CDR3 in amino acids: CASNDRGRGHTQYF. Incomplete CDR3 DNA: TGTGCCAGCAATGACAGGGGGCGAGGCCATACG.

On this clone itself: Read sequence stops 3 residues before the CDR3 end, and the germline J gene provides the missing end. This chain connects TRBV20-1 to TRBJ2-1; perhaps TRBD2 as D (6 bases). V was cut by 4 bases and J by 6 bases, with 10 bases left in between. This CDR3 has 12 amino acids. The V gene's germline CDR1 is DFQATT and CDR2 SNEGSKA (reference sequence). CDR3 region: CSATDSGNEQFF. Incomplete CDR3 DNA: TGCAGTGCTACCGATAGCGGCAATGAG.

There are many counts of this clone. Incomplete CDR3 DNA: TGTGCCAGCAGCTTAAGGACAGGGGACACCGGGGAG. It codes for CASSLRTGDTGE. The CDR3 as a whole reads CASSLRTGDTGELFF. The chain combines TRBV7-9 with TRBJ2-2; 9 positions match TRBD1. From the germline J gene comes the end of the CDR3, since the read stops 3 residues before it. The CDR3 extends over 15 amino acids. Germline trimming cut 2 bases from V and 3 bases from J; bases unmatched to any gene: 1. The germline V gene encodes CDR1 SEHNR and CDR2 FQNEAQ (reference sequence).

This clone appeared a few times. Read sequence stops 3 residues before the CDR3 end, and the germline J gene provides the missing end. This chain uses TRBV20-1 with TRBJ1-1; D is unclear. The CDR3 spans 11 residues. Germline-derived CDR1 and CDR2 are DFQATT and SNEGSKA (reference sequence). The CDR3 loop is CSSGEPPEAFF. CDR3 DNA, as far as it was read: TGCAGTAGCGGGGAACCTCCCGAA.

This clone turned up a few times. The CDR3 is cut off 3 residues early in the read; its end comes from the germline J gene. This rearrangement joins TRBV10-3 to TRBJ2-5, with a possible D match to TRBD1 (6 bases). Germline V gene lookup returns CDR1 ENHRY and CDR2 SYGVKD. Between the trimmed V and J ends, which lost 3 bases and 7 bases, there was a span of 18 bases. This CDR3 region has 15 residues. The part of the CDR3 DNA that was read is TGTGCCATCAGTGATACAGTTCAGGGGCGTGGGACC. Its translation is CAISDTVQGRGT. The whole CDR3 sequence reads CAISDTVQGRGTQYF.

In regard to this clone: The DNA ends 3 residues before the CDR3 does, and the rest of the CDR3 is filled in from the germline J gene. V gene TRBV6-4 combines with J gene TRBJ2-7, with 7 bases aligning to TRBD2. CDR3 length: 12 residues. V gave up 9 bases and J gave up 5 bases; unmatched junction bases: 7. The germline CDR1 and CDR2 sequences are MRHNA and SNTAGT. The sequenced CDR3 bases are TGTGCCAGACAAACTAGCGTCAACGAG. Translation: CARQTSVNE. The CDR3, in full, reads CARQTSVNEQYF.

This clone has a handful of counts. The CDR3 end lies 3 residues beyond the end of the read and is filled in from the germline J gene. The J gene is TRBJ1-2, the V gene TRBV7-9; 7 bases agree with TRBD1. Germline assignment: CDR1 SEHNR and CDR2 FQNEAQ (reference sequence). V was pared by 4 bases and J by 2 bases, with 7 bases of the junction left unmatched. The CDR3 has 15 amino acids. This chain's CDR3 is CASSSTWDSNYGYTF. Partial CDR3 DNA: TGTGCCAGCAGCTCGACTTGGGACAGCAACTATGGC.